One and the same sample provided the 5 T cell receptor beta chains below, sequenced in a study of T cell repertoires in cytomegalovirus infection. TCRdb re-analysed the reads in MiXCR, keeping a single row per CDR3 protein. The table records about 180,000 distinct CDR3 sequences, approximately 15% of them present only once. Material for sequencing was PBMCs. The receptors come from a human donor in good health (CMV status not recorded). Some clones in this sample may be carry-over from other donors' samples.

The chain couples TRBV4-1 to TRBJ1-4; tentative D call: TRBD1 (5 bases). The CDR3 has 14 amino acids. V was pared by 0 bases and J by 7 bases, with 9 bases between. Germline CDR1 reads MGHRA; CDR2 reads YSYEKL. The CDR3 nucleotides are TGCGCCAGCAGCCAAGATGTAGGGACTGAAAAACTGTTTTTT. Protein sequence: CASSQDVGTEKLFF.

This clonotype was seen at least ten times. V and J are TRBV20-1 and TRBJ2-1, with 8 bases that match TRBD2. CDR1 and CDR2 (germline): DFQATT, SNEGSKA (reference sequence). The CDR3 runs 17 residues. V lost 0 bases and J lost 7; bases outside the gene matches: 14. The CDR3, as DNA: TGCAGTGCTAGAGATTTGGGCGGGGGGCACTACAGGAATGAGCAGTTCTTC. Amino acids: CSARDLGGGHYRNEQFF.

The genes are TRBV2 and TRBJ1-6; D ambiguous. The CDR3 spans 9 residues. Germline V CDR1 and CDR2: SNHLY, FYNNEI. The V end was cut by 6 bases, the J end by 13 bases, with 4 bases between. The CDR3 DNA follows: TGTGCCAGCAGCGATCCCCTCCACTTT. It specifies CASSDPLHF.

This clonotype was counted only a few times. The chain uses TRBV6-8 and TRBJ2-7; tentatively, D is TRBD2 (5 bases). This CDR3 contains 15 residues. CDR1 MNHGY and CDR2 SAAAGT come from the germline V gene. The V end was cut by 5 bases, the J end by 0 bases, with 14 bases between. The DNA of the CDR3 is TGTGCCAGCAGTACAGACCCCAGCGGCTCCTACGAGCAGTACTTC. Its translation is CASSTDPSGSYEQYF.

The sample holds many counts of this clonotype. The rearrangement links TRBV28 to TRBJ1-1; D is unresolved. The length of the CDR3 is 12 residues. V lost 5 bases, J lost 0 bases, and 4 bases lay in between. The germline CDR1 and CDR2 sequences are MDHEN and SYDVKM. The CDR3 spells CASSTVNTEAFF. For the CDR3, the DNA is TGTGCCAGCAGTACAGTGAACACTGAAGCTTTCTTT.